A single sample gave rise to the 32 T cell receptor beta chains below, sequenced in a study of T cells in Graves' hyperthyroidism and ophthalmopathy. Amplification of TCR beta CDR3 regions was performed using RNA transcripts as template. The HTBI primer set served for first-round RT-PCR of the TCR CDR3. From the multiplex PCR reads, TCRdb called clonotypes with MiXCR, one entry per CDR3 protein. The table has some 360,000 distinct CDR3 sequences, 14% seen once. The sample taken for sequencing was blood. The source is a woman aged 60-70 years with Graves' hyperthyroidism.

V usage is TRBV5-8 and J usage is TRBJ2-7; D ambiguous. With 2 bases removed from V and 12 bases from J, the gap between germline ends came to 15 bases. This CDR3 region has 12 residues. From germline, CDR1 is SGHTS and CDR2 YDEGEE. The CDR3: CASSFGPTRPYF. CDR3 coding DNA: TGTGCCAGCAGCTTTGGACCCACCAGGCCGTACTTC.

This clonotype was detected ten times or more. CDR3 DNA sequence: TGTGCCAGTAGTACCACGACAGGGGGCTATGAAGAGCAGTACTTC. Translation gives CASSTTTGGYEEQYF. The chain is built from TRBV19 and TRBJ2-7; 10 bases are a match to TRBD1. The germline V gene encodes CDR1 LNHDA and CDR2 SQIVND (reference sequence). The CDR3 runs 15 residues. J was trimmed by 7 bases and V by 4 bases; bases with no gene match: 10.

This sequence joins TRBV29-1 and TRBJ1-2; D ambiguous. Trimming stripped 2 bases from V and 2 bases from J, with 6 bases between. Germline CDR1 and CDR2: SQVTM and ANQGSEA. The CDR3 spans 12 residues. The CDR3 sequence: CSVELQNYGYTF. The CDR3 coding sequence is TGCAGCGTTGAACTCCAGAACTATGGCTACACCTTC.

This CDR3 reads CASSSLTGTNKYNEQFF. CDR3 DNA: TGTGCCAGTAGTTCCCTGACCGGGACTAACAAATACAATGAGCAGTTCTTC. The chain joins TRBV19 to TRBJ2-1; 7 nucleotides align to TRBD2. V shed 5 bases, J shed 4 bases, and the junction held 14 bases outside the gene matches. Germline assignment: CDR1 LNHDA and CDR2 SQIVND (reference sequence). The CDR3 totals 17 residues.

This clonotype occurred many times. V usage is TRBV3-1 and J usage is TRBJ2-1; 14 bases line up with TRBD2. The CDR3 is 16 amino acids. Losses at the gene ends were 3 bases for V and 4 bases for J; bases not matched to a gene: 2. Per germline, CDR1 LGHDT and CDR2 YNNKEL (reference sequence). Here the CDR3 reads CASSQGLAGAYNEQFF. For the CDR3, the DNA is TGTGCCAGCAGCCAGGGACTAGCGGGAGCGTACAATGAGCAGTTCTTC.

CDR3 residues: CASSSLRYRTSGTDEQFF. Written as DNA, the CDR3 is TGTGCCAGCAGTTCACTCCGGTATAGGACTAGCGGGACCGATGAGCAGTTCTTC. This chain connects TRBV6-2 or TRBV6-3 to TRBJ2-1; 12 bases line up with TRBD2. This CDR3 spans 18 amino acids. The J segment lost 8 bases and the V segment lost 4 bases, leaving 15 bases of the junction unmatched. The germline CDR1 and CDR2 sequences are MNHEY and SVGEGT.

This clonotype was picked up many times. This rearrangement joins TRBV13 to TRBJ2-1, with 8 bases lining up with TRBD2. Per germline, CDR1 PRHDT and CDR2 FYEKMQ (reference sequence). This CDR3 is 16 amino acids long. V shed 0 bases, J shed 8 bases, and the junction held 9 bases outside the gene matches. The CDR3 nucleotides read TGTGCCAGCAGCTTAGGTGCCGGGAGGGCGTTGGATGAGCAGTTCTTC. This encodes CASSLGAGRALDEQFF.

CDR3 region: CASSPQRTSQQIYNEQFF. CDR3 bases: TGTGCCAGCTCACCACAACGGACTTCCCAACAAATCTACAATGAGCAGTTCTTC. This sequence joins TRBV18 and TRBJ2-1, with a weak D call TRBD2 (5 bases). Trimming removed 1 base at V and 3 bases at J, with 19 bases between. Looked up from germline, CDR1 is KGHSH and CDR2 is LQKENI. CDR3 length: 18 residues.

This clonotype has more than one count but fewer than ten. A single base separates this from a much larger clone, so it may be a read error. The chain recombines TRBV11-2 with TRBJ2-2, with a possible D match to TRBD2 (6 bases). The germline V gene has CDR1 SGHAT and CDR2 FQNNGV. The length of the CDR3 is 15 residues. The CDR3 DNA is TGTGCCAGCAGCTTCATCTTCGGCGGGACCGGGGAGCTGCTTTTT. Protein product: CASSFIFGGTGELLF.

This clonotype appeared a single time. Given a much more abundant clone one base away, this may be a read error. J is TRBJ2-1 and V is TRBV4-1; D is ambiguous. Per germline, CDR1 MGHRA and CDR2 YSYEKL. This CDR3 spans 15 amino acids. CDR3: CAGSRRGNSYNEQFF. The CDR3 DNA sequence: TGCGCCGGCAGCCGGAGAGGTAACTCCTACAATGAGCAGTTCTTC.

This clonotype was seen many times. The chain joins TRBV6-1 to TRBJ1-2; TRBD1 matches 7 bases. Germline V gives CDR1 MNHNS, CDR2 SASEGT. V shed 6 bases and J 0 bases; nucleotides not matched to a gene: 1. The CDR3 spans 13 residues. Here the CDR3 reads CASRGQANYGYTF. DNA of the CDR3: TGTGCCAGCAGAGGACAGGCTAACTATGGCTACACCTTC.

The gene calls are TRBV27 and TRBJ2-4; the match to TRBD2 covers 7 bases. Germline V lookup: CDR1 MNHEY, CDR2 SMNVEV (reference sequence). CDR3 length: 14 residues. J was trimmed by 3 bases and V by 8 bases; bases with no gene match: 7. The CDR3 loop is CASGGGLDKNIQYF. Here the CDR3 DNA reads TGTGCCAGCGGGGGGGGACTGGACAAAAACATTCAGTACTTC.

This clonotype was counted ten times or more. V usage is TRBV3-1 and J usage is TRBJ2-7, with TRBD2 identical over 9 bases. The CDR3 is 15 residues long. V lost 0 bases, J lost 9 bases, and 9 bases stayed unmatched. Germline V gene data show CDR1 as LGHDT and CDR2 as YNNKEL (reference sequence). The CDR3 loop is CASSQDSGSSTRQYF. The CDR3, as DNA: TGTGCCAGCAGCCAAGATAGCGGGAGTTCTACGAGGCAGTACTTC.

The chain combines TRBV7-9 with TRBJ1-2; TRBD1 is a possible D gene (6 bases). The length of the CDR3 is 14 residues. CDR1 is SEHNR, CDR2 FQNEAQ, per germline (reference sequence). Trimming took off 6 bases at V and 5 bases at J, with 16 bases between the two ends. In DNA, the CDR3 is TGTGCCAGCAGGACAGGACAGATTGAGTATGGCTACACCTTC. This codes for CASRTGQIEYGYTF.

This clonotype was seen at least ten times. This chain links TRBV30 with TRBJ1-4; D is unclear. There are 11 residues in the CDR3. Trimming took 8 bases from V and 2 from J, leaving 6 bases between them. Germline V gives CDR1 GTSNPN, CDR2 SVGIG (reference sequence). Here the CDR3 reads CAGRTNEKLFF. CDR3 coding DNA: TGTGCCGGACGGACTAATGAAAAACTGTTTTTT.

The V gene is TRBV7-9, the J gene TRBJ2-1; possibly TRBD1 or TRBD2 for D (6 bases each). The V end was cut by 2 bases, the J end by 4 bases, with 18 bases between. This CDR3 has 17 residues. Per germline, CDR1 SEHNR and CDR2 FQNEAQ (reference sequence). CDR3 sequence reads: CASSLFPRGPSYNEQFF. CDR3 DNA sequence: TGTGCCAGCAGCTTATTCCCTCGGGGGCCCTCTTACAATGAGCAGTTCTTC.

This clonotype was picked up many times. The rearrangement links TRBV6-2 or TRBV6-3 to TRBJ2-7, with D unclear. This CDR3 is built from 14 residues. Trimming took 7 bases from V and 2 from J, leaving 15 bases between them. Germline V gives CDR1 MNHEY, CDR2 SVGEGT. This chain's CDR3 is CASKDWLGAYEQYF. The CDR3 DNA follows: TGTGCCAGCAAGGATTGGCTAGGAGCCTACGAGCAGTACTTC.

A few counts support this clonotype. The chain combines TRBV4-2 with TRBJ1-5; a possible D gene is TRBD1 (5 bases). The ends were cut back, 0 bases at V and 1 base at J, with 13 bases in the middle. The CDR3 is 17 amino acids. CDR1 is LGHNA and CDR2 is YNFKEQ in the germline V gene. DNA for the CDR3: TGTGCCAGCAGCCAAGAGGTTGGAGGGGCGAGCAATCAGCCCCAGCATTTT. It is translated as CASSQEVGGASNQPQHF.

This clonotype was detected ten times or more. This chain links TRBV15 with TRBJ2-5; the match to TRBD2 covers 10 bases. V shed 5 bases and J 2 bases; nucleotides not matched to a gene: 2. This CDR3 has 14 residues. Looked up from germline, CDR1 is LNHNV and CDR2 is YYDKDF (reference sequence). The DNA of the CDR3 is TGTGCCACCAGCGTAGCGGGAGGACAAGAGACCCAGTACTTC. Its translation: CATSVAGGQETQYF.

This clonotype was counted at least ten times. V and J are TRBV3-1 and TRBJ1-1, with D unresolved. The CDR3 loop spans 15 amino acids. The V end lost 0 bases, the J end lost 7 bases, and 15 bases lay between the germline ends. CDR1 and CDR2 from the germline V gene are LGHDT and YNNKEL (reference sequence). The CDR3 sequence: CASSQELGFGVEAFF. DNA for the CDR3: TGTGCCAGCAGCCAAGAATTGGGTTTCGGAGTTGAAGCTTTCTTT.

The sample holds many counts of this clonotype. The chain recombines TRBV18 with TRBJ2-7; D may be TRBD1 or TRBD2 (5 bases each). Germline loops: CDR1 KGHSH, CDR2 LQKENI. This CDR3 has 14 residues. The V end was cut by 3 bases, the J end by 0 bases, with 9 bases between. The CDR3 bases are TGTGCCAGCTCACCCGGGACCACCTCCTACGAGCAGTACTTC. Translating it yields CASSPGTTSYEQYF.

The table lists this clonotype with many counts. This rearrangement joins TRBV5-1 to TRBJ2-5; 10 bases fit TRBD1. The V gene's germline CDR1 is SGHRS and CDR2 YFSETQ. Unmatched junction bases numbered 8, after V lost 4 bases and J lost 5 bases. The CDR3 spans 15 residues. CDR3 sequence (DNA): TGCGCCAGCAGCCCGGGAGGACAGGGGGGCGAGACCCAGTACTTC. Amino acid sequence: CASSPGGQGGETQYF.

CDR3 DNA sequence: TGTGCCAGCAGTGAGGAGCGGGACCTTCTGGATACGCAGTATTTT. Translated: CASSEERDLLDTQYF. This chain connects TRBV6-1 to TRBJ2-3, with 7 bases that match TRBD2. The germline CDR1 and CDR2 sequences are MNHNS and SASEGT. The CDR3 contains 15 residues. V lost 3 bases and J lost 6; bases outside the gene matches: 9.

In its sample, this clonotype was seen many times. It may be a read error: a sequence one base away is much more abundant. This chain uses TRBV5-1 with TRBJ2-5; D possibly corresponds to TRBD2 (6 bases). The CDR3 length is 17 residues. Looked up from germline, CDR1 is SGHRS and CDR2 is YFSETQ. This chain's CDR3 is CASNLAYVGGGEETQYF. The CDR3 DNA follows: TGCGCCAGCAACTTGGCCTACGTGGGAGGAGGAGAGGAGACCCAGTACTTC.

This rearrangement joins TRBV25-1 to TRBJ2-3, with D possibly TRBD2 on 5 matching bases. V was shortened by 2 bases and J by 3 bases, with 12 bases between the two germline ends. Germline V gene data show CDR1 as MGHDK and CDR2 as SYGVNS. This CDR3 region has 15 residues. The CDR3 spells CASSEMGAKTDTQYF. CDR3 nucleotide sequence: TGTGCCAGCAGTGAAATGGGAGCTAAGACAGATACGCAGTATTTT.

This chain uses TRBV15 with TRBJ2-1; TRBD2 matches at 8 bases. This CDR3 is built from 18 residues. Per the germline V gene, CDR1 is LNHNV and CDR2 is YYDKDF (reference sequence). The trim removed 3 bases at V and 1 base at J, leaving 11 bases unmatched. The CDR3 here is CATSRAREGSLSYNEQFF. The CDR3, as DNA: TGTGCCACCAGCAGGGCCCGGGAGGGCTCGTTATCCTACAATGAGCAGTTCTTC. The complete variable domain, with remaining parts taken from reference TRBV15 and TRBJ2-1, reads DAMVIQNPRYQVTQFGKPVTLSCSQTLNHNVMYWYQQKSSQAPKLLFHYYDKDFNNEADTPDNFQSRRPNTSFCFLDIRSPGLGDTAMYLCATSRAREGSLSYNEQFFGPGTRLTVL.

This clonotype showed up many times. The gene calls are TRBV5-1 and TRBJ2-3, with D possibly being TRBD1 or TRBD2 (5 bases each). This CDR3 contains 15 residues. In germline, CDR1 is SGHRS, CDR2 YFSETQ. The V end was cut by 2 bases, the J end by 2 bases, with 12 bases between. The CDR3 is CASSFWGTTTDTQYF. For the CDR3, the DNA is TGCGCCAGCAGCTTTTGGGGGACCACCACAGATACGCAGTATTTT.

This clonotype was detected only a few times. The CDR3 protein is CASGIGQPQHF. CDR3 DNA: TGTGCCAGCGGGATCGGCCAGCCCCAGCATTTT. This sequence joins TRBV6-4 and TRBJ1-5; no definite D call. Germline-derived CDR1 and CDR2 are MRHNA and SNTAGT. CDR3 size: 11 residues. V was clipped by 8 bases and J by 7 bases, with 9 bases between them.

The chain recombines TRBV20-1 with TRBJ2-7; 15 bases fit TRBD2. In germline, CDR1 is DFQATT, CDR2 SNEGSKA (reference sequence). The CDR3 loop spans 16 amino acids. Trimming removed 1 base from V and 4 bases from J; junction bases left unmatched: 5. The CDR3 DNA follows: TGCAGTGCTAGAGGGGGGACTAGCGGGAGGTCTTACGAGCAGTACTTC. This sequence encodes CSARGGTSGRSYEQYF.

This clonotype was seen many times. V is TRBV27 and J is TRBJ1-1, with 9 positions matching TRBD1. V trimming: 6 bases; J trimming: 8 bases; junction bases outside the gene matches: 13. CDR1 is MNHEY and CDR2 is SMNVEV in the germline V gene (reference sequence). This CDR3 contains 15 residues. The CDR3 loop reads CASRTSGTGIREAFF. CDR3 coding DNA: TGTGCCAGCAGAACCTCCGGGACAGGGATCCGAGAAGCTTTCTTT.

J is TRBJ1-2 and V is TRBV19; the match to TRBD1 covers 8 bases. The CDR3 is 15 amino acids. Germline trimming cut 8 bases from V and 0 bases from J; bases unmatched to any gene: 8. CDR1 LNHDA and CDR2 SQIVND come from the germline V gene (reference sequence). The CDR3 loop is CASDQGAASNYGYTF. CDR3 bases: TGTGCCAGTGACCAGGGGGCCGCTTCTAACTATGGCTACACCTTC.

This CDR3 reads CASSGGGQSSNEKLFF. CDR3 DNA: TGTGCCAGCAGCGGGGGAGGACAGTCGAGTAATGAAAAACTGTTTTTT. This sequence joins TRBV5-4 and TRBJ1-4; D perhaps matches TRBD1 (6 bases). CDR1 is SGHNT, CDR2 YYREEE, per germline (reference sequence). This CDR3 comprises 16 residues. V lost 4 bases and J 4 bases, leaving 17 bases between the germline ends.